Listed below are T cell receptor beta chains from one sample, sequenced in a study of spatial heterogeneity in lung cancer. TCRdb re-derived calls from the 5' RACE reads in MiXCR, one entry per CDR3 protein. Among 90,000 to 95,000 distinct CDR3 sequences listed, around 12% were seen once. The source was PBMCs, collected at surgery. The origin of the receptors is a male donor with early-stage non-small cell lung cancer. Both conserved end residues are part of each CDR3. Each record gives: clone size, V gene, CDR3 protein. Clone sizes are given selectively: once, few, many, or a class where the clone is expanded.

clone_size: few
v_call: TRBV9
cdr3_aa: CASSVAASGGEQYF

clone_size: few
v_call: TRBV29-1
cdr3_aa: CSVVPGGETQYF

clone_size: many
v_call: TRBV5-5
cdr3_aa: CASSFSTGITEAFF

clone_size: .
v_call: TRBV12-3/TRBV12-4
cdr3_aa: CASSYEGANNEQFF

clone_size: .
v_call: TRBV9
cdr3_aa: CASSVDGQGRQETQYF

clone_size: few
v_call: TRBV20-1
cdr3_aa: CSAWWRASGGTDTQYF

clone_size: few
v_call: TRBV29-1
cdr3_aa: CSVDILGQGNEQYF

clone_size: many
v_call: TRBV28
cdr3_aa: CASSLFAGHKNIQYF

clone_size: .
v_call: TRBV27
cdr3_aa: CASSLFSGRLDTQYF

clone_size: .
v_call: TRBV27
cdr3_aa: CASSLQDSTEAFF

clone_size: .
v_call: TRBV6-2/TRBV6-3
cdr3_aa: CASSYLRTGSYEQYF

clone_size: once
v_call: TRBV19
cdr3_aa: CASSKGPFVPRGELFF

clone_size: .
v_call: TRBV10-3
cdr3_aa: CAISGGSLGTDTQYF

clone_size: few
v_call: TRBV4-3
cdr3_aa: CASSQDPWTGNEQFF

clone_size: few
v_call: TRBV6-1
cdr3_aa: CASSELGSPGTQYF

clone_size: .
v_call: TRBV29-1
cdr3_aa: CSVKTREQYF

clone_size: many
v_call: TRBV11-1
cdr3_aa: CASSLALVGNEQFF

clone_size: once
v_call: TRBV29-1
cdr3_aa: CSVEGEGTGDCEQYF

clone_size: few
v_call: TRBV7-2
cdr3_aa: CASSSGTTVETQYF

clone_size: .
v_call: TRBV27
cdr3_aa: CASSRPIGQGPLNF

clone_size: few
v_call: TRBV20-1
cdr3_aa: CSATDPGTSGSSYEQYF

clone_size: .
v_call: TRBV6-2/TRBV6-3
cdr3_aa: CASSYSGDRVTDTQYF

clone_size: .
v_call: TRBV2
cdr3_aa: CASSDSRGTGNTIYF